This is a list of T cell receptor beta chains from one sample in a study of Ad26.COV2.S vaccination and SARS-CoV-2 variants. Sequenced by immunoSEQ multiplex PCR; TCRdb stores in-frame clones only, minus some. The sample lists roughly 350,000 clones; 80% to 90% were seen once. The sample consisted of peripheral blood, taken in a trial of Ad26.COV2.S vaccine versus placebo. The receptors come from a person aged 18-65 years who received the Ad26.COV2.S COVID-19 vaccine or a placebo. Each CDR3 is given with its conserved first and last residue. Each record gives: clone size, D gene, V gene, J gene, CDR3 DNA, CDR3 protein. A D gene is named only where the DNA matches it firmly. Clone size, where shown, is once, few, many, or a class for clones that have expanded.

NA	NA	TRBV6-5	TRBJ2-2	TGTGCCAGCAGGGGGAGTCCAGTTACCGGGGAGCTGTTTTTT	CASRGSPVTGELFF
NA	NA	TRBV6-2/TRBV6-3	TRBJ1-1	TGTGCCAGCAACCCCGGGCCGCTGGGGTTGGTGAACACTGAAGCTTTCTTT	CASNPGPLGLVNTEAFF
NA	TRBD1	TRBV18	TRBJ2-7	TGTGCCAGCTCACCAGTGGGGACAGGGGGCTACGAGCAGTACTTC	CASSPVGTGGYEQYF
NA	TRBD1	TRBV5-1	TRBJ1-6	TGCGCCAGCAGCTTGGGACAGGGTTATAATTCACCCCTCCACTTT	CASSLGQGYNSPLHF
NA	NA	TRBV6-5	TRBJ2-6	TGTGCCAGCAGAAGCCGTTACTCTGGGGCCAACGTCCTGACTTTC	CASRSRYSGANVLTF
NA	NA	TRBV11-3	TRBJ2-2	TGTGCCAGCAGCGACCACCCCGGGCGGGCCGGGGAGCTGTTTTTT	CASSDHPGRAGELFF
once	TRBD1	TRBV6-5	TRBJ1-3	TGTGCCAGCAGTTCCGGGACAGGGATTGGAAACACCATATATTTT	CASSSGTGIGNTIYF
NA	TRBD1	TRBV3-1/TRBV3-2	TRBJ2-5	TGTGCCAGCAGCCAAGGGACAGGCGAGAAAGAGACCCAGTACTTC	CASSQGTGEKETQYF
NA	TRBD1	TRBV18	TRBJ1-1	TGTGCCAGCTCACCGACCGGGACAGTCACTGAAGCTTTCTTT	CASSPTGTVTEAFF
NA	TRBD1	TRBV25-1	TRBJ2-5	TGTGCCAGCAGTGAATCAGAGACAGGGAAATGGGAGACCCAGTACTTC	CASSESETGKWETQYF
NA	NA	TRBV4-2	TRBJ2-1	TGTGCCAGCAGCCAAGCCGGGACGGACAATGAGCAGTTCTTC	CASSQAGTDNEQFF
NA	NA	TRBV5-4	TRBJ1-2	TGTGCCAGCAGCTTGGAGATAGGGATCTATGGCTACACCTTC	CASSLEIGIYGYTF
NA	TRBD1	TRBV3-1/TRBV3-2	TRBJ2-3	TGTGCCAGCAGCCACGGGGCCGACAGGGGTACGCAGTATTTT	CASSHGADRGTQYF
NA	NA	TRBV3-1/TRBV3-2	TRBJ1-2	TGTGCCAGTAAGGGGACGGGGTATGGCTACACCTTC	CASKGTGYGYTF
NA	NA	TRBV19	TRBJ2-4	TGTGCCAGTAGCCCAATCCGGACCGTCTCGAGGAACATTCAGTACTTC	CASSPIRTVSRNIQYF
few	TRBD2	TRBV12-3/TRBV12-4	TRBJ2-1	TGTGCCAGCGGGGGAGCGGGGGGGCATGAGCAGTTCTTC	CASGGAGGHEQFF
NA	NA	TRBV4-2	TRBJ2-7	TGTGCCAGCAGCCAGGAGAGACAGACACCCGGCGAGCAGTACTTC	CASSQERQTPGEQYF
NA	NA	TRBV5-5	TRBJ1-5	TGTGCCAGCAGCCCGGGGCCAAGGGGCAATCAGCCCCAGCATTTT	CASSPGPRGNQPQHF
NA	TRBD1	TRBV3-1/TRBV3-2	TRBJ1-1	TGTGCCAGCAGCCAAACCCAGGGGGTCACTGAAGCTTTCTTT	CASSQTQGVTEAFF
once	NA	TRBV3-1/TRBV3-2	TRBJ2-2	TGTGCCAGCAGCCAAGAACACAAGTACACCGGGGAGCTGTTTTTT	CASSQEHKYTGELFF
NA	TRBD1	TRBV5-8	TRBJ2-1	TGTGCCAGCAGCTTGGACAGGGGGTCGAATGAGCAGTTCTTC	CASSLDRGSNEQFF
NA	NA	TRBV7-2	TRBJ1-5	TGTGCCAGCAGCTTAGTTGGGGGGAGAGACGGCAATCAGCCCCAGCATTTT	CASSLVGGRDGNQPQHF